This TCR beta chain was identified during a study of shared clonotypes between healthy human individuals. Naive-designated CD8 cells lacked CD45RO, were positively enriched for CCR7, and omitted terminally differentiated effector memory CD45RA+ cells. Genomic DNA of each subset was evenly split across several immunoSEQ plates. Clones were read by immunoSEQ multiplex PCR, and TCRdb kept only the in-frame ones, dropping some. The profile covers under 1 million clones, with roughly 96% appearing a single time and about 0.25% taken by the ten largest. CDR3 length: 15 amino acids. J lost 4 bases, V lost 5 bases, and 3 bases had no gene match. In germline, CDR1 is MNHEY, CDR2 SMNVEV (reference sequence). This clone was picked up a small number of times.

Sequencing used naive CD8+ T cells sorted from blood. The sequence came from a man aged 30 to 45 in good health. V gene TRBV27 combines with J gene TRBJ2-5; 14 nucleotides line up with TRBD2. This CDR3 is CASSRGLAGGETQYF. The DNA for the CDR3 is TGTGCCAGCAGTCGCGGACTAGCGGGAGGAGAGACCCAGTACTTC.